Shown below are 2 T cell receptor beta chains from a single sample sequenced in a study of shared clonotypes between healthy human individuals. Clones were read by immunoSEQ multiplex PCR, and TCRdb kept only the in-frame ones, dropping some. The repertoire holds some 2,000,000 clones, 90% to 96% seen once, with over 0.1% in the top ten. The specimen sequenced was naive CD4+ T cells sorted from blood. Described subset: CD45RA+ positively selected. These receptors originate from a man aged 18 to 30 in good health.

The table lists this clone with a count of one. J is TRBJ1-1 and V is TRBV6-5; no reliable D call. Trimming cost V 6 bases and J 1 base, with 12 bases left between them. Germline V gives CDR1 MNHEY, CDR2 SVGAGI. The CDR3 loop spans 14 amino acids. CDR3 bases: TGTGCCAGCAGACCCGGGGTATCGAACACTGAAGCTTTCTTT. It is translated as CASRPGVSNTEAFF.

In this sample, this clone turned up once. The gene calls are TRBV28 and TRBJ1-1; D possibly corresponds to TRBD1 (6 bases). This CDR3 spans 13 amino acids. Germline V gene lookup returns CDR1 MDHEN and CDR2 SYDVKM. V was trimmed by 6 bases and J by 4 bases, leaving 12 bases between them. CDR3 sequence: CASSQGQLTEAFF. The CDR3 DNA sequence: TGTGCCAGCAGCCAAGGACAGCTCACTGAAGCTTTCTTT.